This TCR beta chain was sequenced in a study of early T cells in non-severe SARS-CoV-2 infection. TCRdb re-called the 5' RACE reads through MiXCR, storing one row per CDR3 protein. Altogether about 79,000 distinct CDR3 sequences are present, approximately 10% being singletons, with the ten largest covering approximately 4.5%. With 6 bases removed from V and 0 bases from J, the gap between germline ends came to 14 bases. This CDR3 comprises 15 residues. Germline-derived CDR1 and CDR2 are LGHDT and YNNKEL (reference sequence). This clonotype was found many times. The receptor's source is an adult who was a healthcare worker with PCR-confirmed SARS-CoV-2 infection or an uninfected control (not recorded which). The V call is TRBV3-1, the J call TRBJ1-1; tentatively, D is TRBD1 (6 bases). The sequenced sample was whole blood. The CDR3 reads CASSTFTGLNTEAFF. The CDR3 DNA follows: TGTGCCAGCAGTACTTTTACAGGGTTGAACACTGAAGCTTTCTTT.